Included here is one T cell receptor (beta chain) sequence, with context. The data belong to a study of T-cell memory formation after mild COVID-19. V was clipped by 2 bases and J by 6 bases, with 8 bases between them. CDR1 and CDR2 (germline): SGHVS, FNYEAQ. CDR3 length: 13 amino acids. TCR alpha and TCR beta cDNA libraries with sample barcodes and UMIs came from 5'RACE using constant-segment primers. Via MiXCR, TCRdb re-called the 5' RACE reads, giving one row per CDR3 protein. In the table there are hundreds of thousands of distinct CDR3 sequences, 25% of which are singletons. This receptor was taken from an adult woman who had mild COVID-19 (a few samples of this study predate the infection). Cell type and time point are not known. Sequenced sample: PBMCs or a T cell subset sorted from them (not recorded which). The chain couples TRBV7-6 to TRBJ2-1; D uncertain. The DNA of the CDR3 is TGTGCCAGCAGCTTAAGACTGTTCAATGAGCAGTTCTTC. Amino acid sequence: CASSLRLFNEQFF.